This T cell receptor (beta chain) was recorded in a study of shared clonotypes between healthy human individuals. Study-wide background: Sampling drew on donors who were a couple of women and a few men aged 18 to 49. CD8 memory received one plate per donor, CD8 naive two, CD4 memory three and CD4 naive three.

The ends were cut back, 6 bases at V and 7 bases at J, with 22 bases in the middle. The CDR3 has 16 residues. Per germline, CDR1 KGHSH and CDR2 LQKENI. Whole-study results and caveats: Generally, naive subsets (rather than memory subsets) showed larger estimated richness.

Measured with immunoSEQ multiplex PCR; TCRdb has only the in-frame clones, and not every one. The sample consists of roughly 500,000 clones, 95% to 96% of them appearing once. The donors, healthy adults who were HIV-negative, had experienced no recent acute infections or vaccinations. Remarks on this clone: The antigen is undetermined.

The chain uses TRBV18 and TRBJ2-4; possible D gene TRBD2, 6 bases. Sequencing was done on a sample of naive CD4+ T cells sorted from blood. Subset defined: CD45RA+ positively selected. The clonotype comes from a young woman in good health. In DNA form, the CDR3 reads TGTGCCAGCTCCCCCGGAGGGGCCTACTTAGGTAACATTCAGTACTTC. It translates to CASSPGGAYLGNIQYF.